Listed below are T cell receptor beta chains from one sample, sequenced in a study of chemoradiotherapy in HPV16-positive cancers. TCRdb's table, derived via immunoSEQ multiplex PCR, lists solely in-frame clones and lacks some. The sample carries approximately 52,000 clones, under 95% recorded once. The source was blood, collected from a patient who underwent chemoradiotherapy. The receptors were sampled from a human donor with HPV-associated anogenital cancer. Each CDR3 is given with its conserved first and last residue. Each record gives: V gene, J gene, D gene, CDR3 DNA, CDR3 protein. A D gene is named only where the DNA matches it firmly.

V gene: TRBV30; J gene: TRBJ1-1; D gene: NA; CDR3 DNA: TGTGCCTGGGGCCCTATGAACACTGAAGCTTTCTTT; CDR3 protein: CAWGPMNTEAFF
V gene: TRBV9; J gene: TRBJ2-1; D gene: TRBD1; CDR3 DNA: TGTGCCAGCAGCGTAGATAGGGGGCGCAATGAGCAGTTCTTC; CDR3 protein: CASSVDRGRNEQFF
V gene: TRBV30; J gene: TRBJ1-5; D gene: NA; CDR3 DNA: TGTGCCTACCGACAGGATAGCAATCAGCCCCAGCATTTT; CDR3 protein: CAYRQDSNQPQHF
V gene: TRBV9; J gene: TRBJ2-1; D gene: NA; CDR3 DNA: TGTGCCAGCAGCGTAGCGGGAGCGGAGTATGAGCAGTTCTTC; CDR3 protein: CASSVAGAEYEQFF
V gene: TRBV5-5; J gene: TRBJ1-1; D gene: NA; CDR3 DNA: TGTGCCAGCAGCTTGGCAGGGGCAGTGGGCACTGAAGCTTTCTTT; CDR3 protein: CASSLAGAVGTEAFF
V gene: TRBV10-2; J gene: TRBJ2-7; D gene: NA; CDR3 DNA: TGCGCCAGCAGTGAGAACCGTTTAGAGCAGTACTTC; CDR3 protein: CASSENRLEQYF
V gene: TRBV19; J gene: TRBJ1-1; D gene: TRBD1; CDR3 DNA: TGTGCCAGTAGTTGGACAGGGCCGAACACTGAAGCTTTCTTT; CDR3 protein: CASSWTGPNTEAFF
V gene: TRBV20-1; J gene: TRBJ1-3; D gene: NA; CDR3 DNA: TGCAGTGCTGGGGGACCACACACCATATATTTT; CDR3 protein: CSAGGPHTIYF
V gene: TRBV10-1; J gene: TRBJ2-2; D gene: NA; CDR3 DNA: TGCGCCAGCAGTGAGAGAAGGGCAGGCACCGGGGAGCTGTTTTTT; CDR3 protein: CASSERRAGTGELFF
V gene: TRBV7-2; J gene: TRBJ1-1; D gene: TRBD1; CDR3 DNA: TGTGCCAGCAGCTCCCTTCGACAGGGGACTGAAGCTTTCTTT; CDR3 protein: CASSSLRQGTEAFF